The rows below give T cell receptor beta chains drawn from one sample of a study of T cells after yellow fever vaccination. TCRdb reprocessed the 5' RACE reads with MiXCR, giving one entry per CDR3 protein. The table has 550,000 to 750,000 distinct CDR3 sequences, roughly 13% seen once. Here the sequenced sample was PBMCs, taken on the day of the yellow fever booster vaccination. The receptors were gathered from a man under 40 who received the YFV17D yellow fever vaccine. CDR3s include the opening cysteine and the closing phenylalanine or tryptophan. Fields, in order: clone size, D gene, V gene, J gene, CDR3 protein, CDR3 DNA. D genes are given only for firm matches. A clone size is listed for some rows: how often the clone was seen (once, few, many), or a class if it is expanded.

clone size: few; D gene: .; V gene: TRBV20-1; J gene: TRBJ1-1; CDR3 protein: CSASLGEAFF; CDR3 DNA: TGCAGTGCAAGTTTGGGTGAAGCTTTCTTT
clone size: few; D gene: .; V gene: TRBV4-3; J gene: TRBJ1-4; CDR3 protein: CASSPLKTATNEKLFF; CDR3 DNA: TGCGCCAGCAGCCCTTTGAAGACAGCAACTAATGAAAAACTGTTTTTT
clone size: .; D gene: .; V gene: TRBV6-5; J gene: TRBJ2-4; CDR3 protein: CASSYRFNSVKNIQYF; CDR3 DNA: TGTGCCAGCAGTTACAGATTTAATAGCGTCAAAAACATTCAGTACTTC
clone size: few; D gene: .; V gene: TRBV20-1; J gene: TRBJ2-7; CDR3 protein: CSATPADGGSYEQYF; CDR3 DNA: TGCAGTGCAACCCCGGCTGACGGGGGCTCCTACGAGCAGTACTTC
clone size: few; D gene: TRBD1; V gene: TRBV15; J gene: TRBJ2-7; CDR3 protein: CATSIGQAYEQYF; CDR3 DNA: TGTGCCACCAGCATCGGACAGGCCTACGAGCAGTACTTC
clone size: many; D gene: .; V gene: TRBV21-1; J gene: TRBJ2-1; CDR3 protein: CASSAGTSGSSYNEQFF; CDR3 DNA: TGTGCCAGCAGCGCCGGGACTAGCGGGAGCTCCTACAATGAGCAGTTCTTC
clone size: .; D gene: .; V gene: TRBV7-2; J gene: TRBJ2-1; CDR3 protein: CASSLVNNNEQFF; CDR3 DNA: TGTGCCAGCAGCTTAGTTAATAACAATGAGCAGTTCTTC
clone size: .; D gene: TRBD1; V gene: TRBV30; J gene: TRBJ2-6; CDR3 protein: CAWGGYGDRFSGANVLTF; CDR3 DNA: TGTGCCTGGGGGGGTTACGGGGACAGGTTCTCTGGGGCCAACGTCCTGACTTTC
clone size: .; D gene: .; V gene: TRBV5-4; J gene: TRBJ2-1; CDR3 protein: CASSPGGPNEQFF; CDR3 DNA: TGTGCCAGCAGCCCCGGGGGGCCCAATGAGCAGTTCTTC
clone size: .; D gene: TRBD2; V gene: TRBV24-1; J gene: TRBJ2-3; CDR3 protein: CATSDSQLAGVSDTQYF; CDR3 DNA: TGTGCCACCAGTGACTCCCAACTAGCGGGGGTGTCAGATACGCAGTATTTT
clone size: few; D gene: .; V gene: TRBV19; J gene: TRBJ2-1; CDR3 protein: CASSSGPRWHNEQFF; CDR3 DNA: TGTGCCAGTAGTTCCGGGCCCCGCTGGCACAATGAGCAGTTCTTC
clone size: few; D gene: .; V gene: TRBV7-2; J gene: TRBJ1-4; CDR3 protein: CASSSQREKLFF; CDR3 DNA: TGTGCCAGCAGCTCACAGCGGGAAAAACTGTTTTTT
clone size: .; D gene: .; V gene: TRBV28; J gene: TRBJ1-2; CDR3 protein: CASSGGGRNYGYTF; CDR3 DNA: TGTGCCAGCAGCGGGGGCGGTAGGAACTATGGCTACACCTTC
clone size: .; D gene: TRBD2; V gene: TRBV5-1; J gene: TRBJ2-2; CDR3 protein: CASSSNSGKDTGELFF; CDR3 DNA: TGCGCCAGCAGCTCCAATAGCGGGAAAGACACCGGGGAGCTGTTTTTT
clone size: few; D gene: .; V gene: TRBV5-1; J gene: TRBJ2-1; CDR3 protein: CASSLVEENEQFF; CDR3 DNA: TGCGCCAGCAGCTTGGTCGAGGAAAATGAGCAGTTCTTC
clone size: few; D gene: .; V gene: TRBV6-5; J gene: TRBJ2-7; CDR3 protein: CASSYSRLAGEQYF; CDR3 DNA: TGTGCCAGCAGTTACTCGCGGTTAGCTGGGGAGCAGTACTTC
clone size: few; D gene: .; V gene: TRBV20-1; J gene: TRBJ2-2; CDR3 protein: CSASRETNTGELFF; CDR3 DNA: TGCAGTGCTAGTCGGGAGACCAACACCGGGGAGCTGTTTTTT
clone size: few; D gene: .; V gene: TRBV12-3/TRBV12-4; J gene: TRBJ2-3; CDR3 protein: CASSFGEAGAGDTQYF; CDR3 DNA: TGTGCCAGCAGTTTCGGGGAGGCCGGAGCTGGAGATACGCAGTATTTT
clone size: few; D gene: TRBD2; V gene: TRBV5-1; J gene: TRBJ2-7; CDR3 protein: CASSLGSGTSYEQYF; CDR3 DNA: TGCGCCAGCAGCTTGGGTAGCGGGACCTCCTACGAGCAGTACTTC
clone size: many; D gene: .; V gene: TRBV7-9; J gene: TRBJ2-3; CDR3 protein: CASSKPGLFTDTQYF; CDR3 DNA: TGTGCCAGCAGCAAACCGGGACTCTTCACAGATACGCAGTATTTT
clone size: few; D gene: .; V gene: TRBV20-1; J gene: TRBJ1-2; CDR3 protein: CSPPWIEGGYTF; CDR3 DNA: TGCAGTCCGCCCTGGATTGAAGGTGGCTACACCTTC
clone size: few; D gene: TRBD2; V gene: TRBV11-3; J gene: TRBJ2-3; CDR3 protein: CASSERLAGQADTQYF; CDR3 DNA: TGTGCCAGCAGCGAAAGACTAGCGGGACAGGCAGATACGCAGTATTTT
clone size: .; D gene: .; V gene: TRBV6-2/TRBV6-3; J gene: TRBJ2-1; CDR3 protein: CASSDATWLGNEQFF; CDR3 DNA: TGTGCCAGCAGTGACGCGACGTGGTTGGGCAATGAGCAGTTCTTC
clone size: few; D gene: .; V gene: TRBV25-1; J gene: TRBJ1-2; CDR3 protein: CASSDRGGIRGYTF; CDR3 DNA: TGTGCCAGCAGTGACCGGGGGGGGATCAGGGGCTACACCTTC
clone size: few; D gene: TRBD2; V gene: TRBV6-4; J gene: TRBJ2-3; CDR3 protein: CASSLGTTRDTQYF; CDR3 DNA: TGTGCCAGCTCCCTTGGGACTACAAGAGATACGCAGTATTTT
clone size: many; D gene: .; V gene: TRBV29-1; J gene: TRBJ2-3; CDR3 protein: CSVGTDTQYF; CDR3 DNA: TGCAGCGTGGGCACAGATACGCAGTATTTT
clone size: .; D gene: .; V gene: TRBV6-2/TRBV6-3; J gene: TRBJ2-3; CDR3 protein: CASRRQGSLRTSGTDTQYF; CDR3 DNA: TGTGCCAGCAGGCGACAGGGGAGCCTTAGGACTAGCGGCACAGATACGCAGTATTTT
clone size: few; D gene: TRBD2; V gene: TRBV6-1; J gene: TRBJ2-6; CDR3 protein: CASSLRLAPGANVLTF; CDR3 DNA: TGTGCCAGCAGCCTGAGACTAGCCCCGGGGGCCAACGTCCTGACTTTC
clone size: few; D gene: .; V gene: TRBV7-2; J gene: TRBJ2-3; CDR3 protein: CASKPAGTDTQYF; CDR3 DNA: TGTGCCAGCAAACCAGCCGGCACAGATACGCAGTATTTT
clone size: .; D gene: TRBD1; V gene: TRBV4-3; J gene: TRBJ2-2; CDR3 protein: CASSQSTGAGTGELFF; CDR3 DNA: TGCGCCAGCAGCCAATCAACAGGGGCCGGAACCGGGGAGCTGTTTTTT
clone size: .; D gene: TRBD2; V gene: TRBV20-1; J gene: TRBJ2-1; CDR3 protein: CSAPTSGSYNEQFF; CDR3 DNA: TGCAGTGCGCCGACTAGCGGATCCTACAATGAGCAGTTCTTC
clone size: .; D gene: .; V gene: TRBV21-1; J gene: TRBJ2-7; CDR3 protein: CASSKVSRAGQYF; CDR3 DNA: TGTGCCAGCAGCAAAGTCAGCAGGGCCGGGCAGTACTTC
clone size: .; D gene: TRBD1; V gene: TRBV7-9; J gene: TRBJ1-1; CDR3 protein: CASSIRQGRGTEAFF; CDR3 DNA: TGTGCCAGCAGCATTCGACAGGGAAGAGGCACTGAAGCTTTCTTT
clone size: few; D gene: .; V gene: TRBV19; J gene: TRBJ2-7; CDR3 protein: CASSMGGANGYEQYF; CDR3 DNA: TGTGCCAGTAGTATGGGGGGGGCTAACGGCTACGAGCAGTACTTC
clone size: many; D gene: TRBD2; V gene: TRBV15; J gene: TRBJ2-1; CDR3 protein: CATSGTSSYNEQFF; CDR3 DNA: TGTGCCACCAGCGGGACTAGCTCCTACAATGAGCAGTTCTTC
clone size: few; D gene: .; V gene: TRBV27; J gene: TRBJ2-1; CDR3 protein: CASSLSGGINAIEQFF; CDR3 DNA: TGTGCCAGCAGTTTATCCGGCGGGATAAATGCCATCGAGCAGTTCTTC
clone size: .; D gene: TRBD2; V gene: TRBV18; J gene: TRBJ2-1; CDR3 protein: CASSRLAGGAYNEQFF; CDR3 DNA: TGTGCCAGCTCACGACTAGCGGGAGGCGCCTACAATGAGCAGTTCTTC
clone size: .; D gene: .; V gene: TRBV2; J gene: TRBJ2-1; CDR3 protein: CASTWGTYNEQFF; CDR3 DNA: TGTGCCAGCACGTGGGGTACGTACAATGAGCAGTTCTTC
clone size: few; D gene: .; V gene: TRBV5-1; J gene: TRBJ2-6; CDR3 protein: CASSLQWSSGANVLTF; CDR3 DNA: TGCGCCAGCAGCTTGCAATGGTCCTCTGGGGCCAACGTCCTGACTTTC
clone size: few; D gene: .; V gene: TRBV29-1; J gene: TRBJ1-2; CDR3 protein: CSVPGTNLRGYGYTF; CDR3 DNA: TGCAGCGTTCCCGGGACAAACCTCCGAGGGTATGGCTACACCTTC
clone size: .; D gene: TRBD1; V gene: TRBV3-1; J gene: TRBJ1-2; CDR3 protein: CASSSQTGKANYGYTF; CDR3 DNA: TGTGCCAGCAGCTCCCAGACAGGGAAAGCTAACTATGGCTACACCTTC
clone size: many; D gene: .; V gene: TRBV7-9; J gene: TRBJ2-7; CDR3 protein: CASSFRSGLSYEQYF; CDR3 DNA: TGTGCCAGCAGCTTCCGATCGGGCCTATCCTACGAGCAGTACTTC
clone size: .; D gene: .; V gene: TRBV5-1; J gene: TRBJ2-7; CDR3 protein: CASSLNTGSSYEQYF; CDR3 DNA: TGCGCCAGCAGCTTGAATACCGGGAGCTCCTACGAGCAGTACTTC
clone size: few; D gene: TRBD1; V gene: TRBV12-3/TRBV12-4; J gene: TRBJ2-3; CDR3 protein: CASRTGQVMQYF; CDR3 DNA: TGTGCCAGCAGGACTGGACAGGTTATGCAGTATTTT
clone size: few; D gene: TRBD2; V gene: TRBV7-2; J gene: TRBJ2-7; CDR3 protein: CASSWTAGGHPYEQYF; CDR3 DNA: TGTGCCAGCAGTTGGACCGCGGGAGGTCACCCTTACGAGCAGTACTTC
clone size: .; D gene: TRBD2; V gene: TRBV9; J gene: TRBJ2-5; CDR3 protein: CASTEREWAETQYF; CDR3 DNA: TGTGCCAGCACGGAGCGGGAGTGGGCAGAGACCCAGTACTTC